This entry lists 23 T cell receptor beta chains sequenced from one sample in a study of CD8 T cells in ankylosing spondylitis. One entry per CDR3 protein results from TCRdb running MiXCR on the 5' RACE reads. The sample records over 95,000 distinct CDR3 sequences, about 7.7% being singletons. Specimen: blood, either unsorted or a sorted T cell fraction (not recorded which). These receptors were taken from a male donor with ankylosing spondylitis or in good health (not recorded which).

This clonotype was counted at least ten times. The chain recombines TRBV5-6 with TRBJ2-1, with TRBD1 identical over 8 bases. CDR1 is SGHDT and CDR2 is YYEEEE in the germline V gene. V gave up 4 bases and J gave up 8 bases; unmatched junction bases: 8. The CDR3 is made up of 14 amino acids. Written as DNA, the CDR3 is TGTGCCAGCAGCATAGACAGGGGTGGTGATGAGCAGTTCTTC. It encodes CASSIDRGGDEQFF.

The sample holds a few counts of this clonotype. The V gene is TRBV29-1, the J gene TRBJ2-2; D gene ambiguous. CDR1 and CDR2 from the germline V gene are SQVTM and ANQGSEA. The CDR3 is made up of 14 amino acids. Trimming pared 7 bases from V and 4 bases from J, leaving 16 bases between. The CDR3 nucleotides read TGCAGCGCCTTTCCCGGGTCTTCCACCGGGGAGCTGTTTTTT. Amino acids: CSAFPGSSTGELFF.

This clonotype was counted between two and nine times. The chain uses TRBV12-3 or TRBV12-4 and TRBJ1-5; D is undetermined. This CDR3 region has 14 residues. Between the trimmed V and J ends, which lost 1 base and 5 bases, there was a span of 9 bases. CDR3 nucleotide sequence: TGTGCCAGCAGTTTAGGTTATGTCCATCAGCCCCAGCATTTT. Its protein is CASSLGYVHQPQHF.

Ten or more counts support this clonotype. The chain uses TRBV7-8 and TRBJ2-7; D is ambiguous. The CDR3 runs to 15 residues. Trimming stripped 2 bases from V and 2 bases from J, with 13 bases between. The germline CDR1 and CDR2 sequences are SGHVS and FQNEAQ. In DNA, the CDR3 is TGTGCCAGCAGCTTACAGCCCCAGGTAACCTACGAGCAGTACTTC. Residues: CASSLQPQVTYEQYF. The complete variable domain, with remaining parts taken from reference TRBV7-8 and TRBJ2-7, reads GAGVSQSPRYKVAKRGQDVALRCDPISGHVSLFWYQQALGQGPEFLTYFQNEAQLDKSGLPSDRFFAERPEGSVSTLKIQRTQQEDSAVYLCASSLQPQVTYEQYFGPGTRLTVT.

This clonotype occurred a few times. The V and J genes are TRBV5-1 and TRBJ2-7; 8 nucleotides agree with TRBD1. With V trimmed by 8 bases and J by 3 bases, 1 base remained unmatched. Germline-derived CDR1 and CDR2 are SGHRS and YFSETQ. This CDR3 has 11 amino acids. The CDR3 nucleotides are TGCGCCAGTGGACAGGGCTACGAGCAGTACTTC. This sequence encodes CASGQGYEQYF.

This clonotype came up many times. V gene TRBV12-3 or TRBV12-4 combines with J gene TRBJ1-5; D is unclear. The CDR3 runs to 13 residues. V was cut by 5 bases and J by 4 bases, with 9 bases left in between. This chain's CDR3 is CASSTRYNQPQHF. The CDR3 coding sequence is TGTGCCAGCAGTACCCGTTATAATCAGCCCCAGCATTTT.

This clonotype showed up many times. The V and J genes are TRBV12-3 or TRBV12-4 and TRBJ2-2, with TRBD1 matching 9 bases. J gave up 0 bases and V 6 bases, and 11 bases lay outside the gene matches. The CDR3 contains 18 residues. CDR3 sequence: CASRGRDRDHANTGELFF. CDR3 DNA sequence: TGTGCCAGCAGGGGCCGGGACAGGGATCACGCGAACACCGGGGAGCTGTTTTTT.

This clonotype showed up many times. The chain recombines TRBV11-3 with TRBJ2-5; 7 bases agree with TRBD1. Trimming took 2 bases from V and 5 from J; bases not matched to a gene: 5. Looked up from germline, CDR1 is SGHNT and CDR2 is YENEEA. The CDR3 spans 14 residues. The CDR3 bases are TGTGCCAGCAGCTTAAACTACAGGGGTGAGACCCAGTACTTC. Amino acid sequence: CASSLNYRGETQYF. Together with reference TRBV11-3 and TRBJ2-5, the CDR3 gives the full variable domain: EAGVVQSPRYKIIEKKQPVAFWCNPISGHNTLYWYLQNLGQGPELLIRYENEEAVDDSQLPKDRFSAERLKGVDSTLKIQPAELGDSAVYLCASSLNYRGETQYFGPGTRLLVL.

J is TRBJ1-6 and V is TRBV4-3; a possible D gene is TRBD1 (5 bases). This CDR3 is built from 15 residues. Per the germline V gene, CDR1 is LGHNA and CDR2 is YSLEER. Trimming removed 0 bases from V and 7 bases from J, with 10 bases in between. CDR3 sequence: CASSQDWGRNSPLHF. The CDR3 DNA is TGCGCCAGCAGCCAAGATTGGGGACGGAATTCACCCCTCCACTTT.

This clonotype was seen many times. This chain connects TRBV29-1 to TRBJ2-1, with 12 bases that match TRBD2. CDR1 is SQVTM, CDR2 ANQGSEA, per germline. CDR3 size: 16 residues. J lost 9 bases, V lost 2 bases, and 11 bases had no gene match. In DNA, the CDR3 is TGCAGCGTTGAACCTCGAGGACTAGCGGGGTCTGGTGAGCAGTTCTTC. It specifies CSVEPRGLAGSGEQFF.

This clonotype was observed many times. The chain links TRBV29-1 to TRBJ1-2; the match to TRBD1 covers 11 bases. Germline V CDR1 and CDR2: SQVTM, ANQGSEA. Trimming removed 4 bases from V and 5 bases from J; junction bases left unmatched: 6. CDR3 length: 14 amino acids. CDR3 sequence (DNA): TGCAGCGTTGGGGGACAGGGGGTCGGGTATGGCTACACCTTC. It specifies CSVGGQGVGYGYTF.

The table lists this clonotype with many counts. The genes are TRBV11-2 and TRBJ2-5; D not resolved. Trimming removed 5 bases at V and 3 bases at J, with 13 bases between. This CDR3 comprises 14 residues. CDR1 and CDR2 from the germline V gene are SGHAT and FQNNGV. CDR3 region: CASSPTPWEETQYF. The CDR3 DNA is TGTGCCAGCAGCCCGACCCCATGGGAAGAGACCCAGTACTTC.

Many counts were recorded for this clonotype. This rearrangement joins TRBV7-9 to TRBJ1-5, with D unclear. V dropped 4 bases and J dropped 0 bases, with 13 bases sitting between them. Per germline, CDR1 SEHNR and CDR2 FQNEAQ (reference sequence). The CDR3 loop spans 16 amino acids. The CDR3 DNA follows: TGTGCCAGCAGCTCAGAGGGATTCTATAGCAATCAGCCCCAGCATTTT. It codes for CASSSEGFYSNQPQHF.

This clonotype was observed many times. The chain employs TRBV6-2 or TRBV6-3 and TRBJ1-1; D is undetermined. The germline V and J ends were trimmed by 6 bases and 0 bases, with 11 bases remaining between them. Germline V gene lookup returns CDR1 MNHEY and CDR2 SVGEGT. This CDR3 has 14 residues. In DNA, the CDR3 is TGTGCCAGCAGCCGTACCTCCTTGAACACTGAAGCTTTCTTT. Its translation: CASSRTSLNTEAFF.

This clonotype was seen many times. The chain employs TRBV5-1 and TRBJ2-7; 11 bases align to TRBD2. CDR1 is SGHRS, CDR2 YFSETQ, per germline. Losses at the gene ends were 0 bases for V and 1 base for J; bases not matched to a gene: 12. This CDR3 is built from 19 residues. CDR3 in amino acids: CASSLVGSFGTSGSYEQYF. The CDR3 DNA follows: TGCGCCAGCAGCTTGGTTGGGTCATTCGGGACTAGCGGTTCCTACGAGCAGTACTTC.

This clonotype was picked up many times. This rearrangement joins TRBV13 to TRBJ2-3; TRBD2 aligns across 10 bases. CDR3 length equals 18 residues. The V segment lost 5 bases and the J segment 6 bases; nucleotides outside the gene matches: 17. Germline V lookup: CDR1 PRHDT, CDR2 FYEKMQ (reference sequence). The CDR3: CASSHSAVAGGWGDTQYF. DNA for the CDR3: TGTGCCAGCAGCCACTCTGCGGTAGCGGGAGGATGGGGCGATACGCAGTATTTT.

Remarks on this clonotype: A read error is possible here, since a much larger clone lies one base away. The chain links TRBV7-9 to TRBJ1-3, with D uncertain. Germline CDR1 is SEHNR and CDR2 is FQNEAQ (reference sequence). The V end lost 3 bases, the J end lost 11 bases, and 14 bases lay between the germline ends. This CDR3 region has 13 residues. In DNA form, the CDR3 reads TGTGCCAGCAGCTTTGTGTGCGCGAGATCCATATATTTT. It encodes CASSFVCARSIYF.

This clonotype was counted only a few times. An end of the junction does not agree with germline; a read error may underlie this. This rearrangement joins TRBV7-8 to TRBJ1-5, with D possibly being TRBD1 (6 bases). CDR3 size: 16 residues. Germline V gene lookup returns CDR1 SGHVS and CDR2 FQNEAQ. CDR3 residues: CASSLGLKGGKQPQHF. The DNA for the CDR3 is TGTGCCAGCAGCTTGGGGTTGAAGGGGGGCAAGCAGCCCCAGCATTTT.

The rearrangement links TRBV29-1 to TRBJ1-2, with no clear D. Germline V CDR1 and CDR2: SQVTM, ANQGSEA. The CDR3 totals 12 residues. V lost 3 bases and J lost 8, with 13 bases in between. The CDR3, as DNA: TGCAGCGTTGACGAACTTCAACCAGGCTACACCTTC. It yields the protein CSVDELQPGYTF.

This clonotype appeared many times. The chain links TRBV7-9 to TRBJ2-3; D is undetermined. CDR1 is SEHNR and CDR2 is FQNEAQ in the germline V gene (reference sequence). The CDR3 totals 15 residues. Trimming stripped 1 base from V and 0 bases from J, with 8 bases between. CDR3: CASSLGPTSTDTQYF. The CDR3 nucleotides read TGTGCCAGCAGCTTAGGCCCGACTAGCACAGATACGCAGTATTTT.

At least ten counts were recorded for this clonotype. The rearrangement links TRBV7-9 to TRBJ1-6, with D perhaps TRBD1 (6 bases). V gave up 4 bases and J gave up 7 bases, with 17 bases separating them. The germline gives CDR1 SEHNR, CDR2 FQNEAQ (reference sequence). The CDR3 spans 16 residues. The CDR3 coding sequence is TGTGCCAGCAGCTCACCGCCGGGACACGCAAATTCACCCCTCCACTTT. This gives the protein CASSSPPGHANSPLHF.

In this sample, this clonotype turned up many times. The genes are TRBV3-1 and TRBJ2-1; D ambiguous. There are 15 residues in the CDR3. V was cut by 0 bases and J by 3 bases, with 9 bases left in between. Germline V gene data show CDR1 as LGHDT and CDR2 as YNNKEL (reference sequence). CDR3 in amino acids: CASSQDRGHYNEQFF. CDR3 nucleotide sequence: TGTGCCAGCAGCCAAGATCGTGGCCACTACAATGAGCAGTTCTTC.

The sample holds a few counts of this clonotype. The gene calls are TRBV15 and TRBJ2-2; D unclear. Trimming took 4 bases from V and 5 from J, leaving 8 bases between them. Germline V gene lookup returns CDR1 LNHNV and CDR2 YYDKDF (reference sequence). The CDR3 length is 13 residues. CDR3 loop: CATSNLETGELFF. Here the CDR3 DNA reads TGTGCCACCAGCAACCTAGAAACCGGGGAGCTGTTTTTT.